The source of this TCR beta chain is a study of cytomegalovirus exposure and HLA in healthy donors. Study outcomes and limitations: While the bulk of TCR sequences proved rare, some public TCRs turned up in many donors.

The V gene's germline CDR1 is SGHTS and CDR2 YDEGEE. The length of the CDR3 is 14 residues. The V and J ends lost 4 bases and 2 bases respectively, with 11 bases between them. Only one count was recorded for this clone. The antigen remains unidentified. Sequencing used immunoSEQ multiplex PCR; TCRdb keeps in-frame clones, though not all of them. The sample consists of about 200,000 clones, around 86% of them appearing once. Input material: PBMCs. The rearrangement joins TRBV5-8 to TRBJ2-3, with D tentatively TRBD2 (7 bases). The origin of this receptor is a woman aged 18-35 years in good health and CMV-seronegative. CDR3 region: CASSGGAYTDTQYF. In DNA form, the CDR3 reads TGTGCCAGCAGCGGGGGGGCCTACACAGATACGCAGTATTTT.